These 2 T cell receptor beta chains were all obtained from the same sample, sequenced in a study of blood T cell repertoires in COVID-19. Profiling relied on immunoSEQ multiplex PCR, and the TCRdb table lists in-frame clones only, not all of them. Here the sample spans about 380,000 clones, about four fifths being singletons. The sequenced sample was peripheral blood. These receptors came from a human donor with acute or convalescent COVID-19. The donor label of this sample is uncertain.

This chain uses TRBV5-1 with TRBJ1-1, with TRBD1 identical over 7 bases. The CDR3 covers 13 residues. J gave up 11 bases and V 4 bases, and 11 bases lay outside the gene matches. Germline lookup yields CDR1 SGHRS and CDR2 YFSETQ. CDR3 coding DNA: TGCGCCAGCAGCGTCGGGACAGAGGAGTCGGCTTTCTTT. As protein: CASSVGTEESAFF.

The chain has TRBV27 and TRBJ1-5; the D gene is possibly TRBD1 (6 bases). This CDR3 region has 15 residues. Germline assignment: CDR1 MNHEY and CDR2 SMNVEV (reference sequence). Trimming shortened V by 5 bases and J by 2 bases, and 13 bases separated the two germline ends. CDR3 region: CASSVDRRRNQPQHF. The CDR3 nucleotides read TGTGCCAGCAGTGTCGACAGGAGACGCAATCAGCCCCAGCATTTT.